This TCR beta chain was sequenced in a study of blood T cell repertoires in COVID-19. The method was immunoSEQ multiplex PCR; TCRdb's version includes in-frame clones alone and lacks a portion of them. The table includes fewer than 400,000 clones, approximately 85% detected once. Sequences were obtained from PBMCs or T cells enriched from blood (not recorded which). The receptor was derived from a man younger than 45 who had recovered from COVID-19.

CDR3 sequence reads: CASSLGGTGNNEQFF. As DNA, the CDR3 is TGTGCCAGCAGCTTAGGAGGGACAGGGAACAATGAGCAGTTCTTC. The chain employs TRBV11-3 and TRBJ2-1, with TRBD1 matching 9 bases. V trimming: 1 base; J trimming: 5 bases; junction bases outside the gene matches: 3. Per the germline V gene, CDR1 is SGHNT and CDR2 is YENEEA. CDR3 length equals 15 residues.